The T cell receptor (beta chain) under discussion was sequenced for a study of T cells in localized non-small cell lung cancer. V shed 0 bases and J 1 base; nucleotides not matched to a gene: 2. The CDR3 is made up of 15 amino acids. CDR1 MNHEY and CDR2 SVGAGI come from the germline V gene. Libraries were prepared by immunoSEQ multiplex PCR; TCRdb keeps only in-frame clonotypes and omits some of them. The table has approximately 30,000 clones, roughly 90% seen once. With regard to this clone: Its antigen is not identified.

Findings of the study overall: Uninvolved adjacent lung, not tumor, had the highest T cell clonality. Out of the top 100 tumor clones, a median roughly 52 were seen in adjacent lung. Higher adjacent-lung clonality was associated with shorter survival. Because researchers sequenced only one region of the tumor, heterogeneity is still possible.

This specimen was peripheral blood, taken before any cancer treatment. This TCR came from a woman between 40 and 69 years old with stage I lung adenocarcinoma. The chain is built from TRBV6-5 and TRBJ2-7, with TRBD2 matching 8 bases. The CDR3 loop reads CASSYSTGGSYEQYF. The DNA of the CDR3 is TGTGCCAGCAGTTACTCGACGGGAGGGTCCTACGAGCAGTACTTC.